The 16 T cell receptor beta chains listed next were all sequenced from one sample in a study of blood T cell repertoires in COVID-19. Profiling relied on immunoSEQ multiplex PCR, and the TCRdb table lists in-frame clones only, not all of them. Of about 170,000 clones listed, roughly 79% are singletons. The sequenced sample was peripheral blood. All receptors derive from a woman older than 75 with acute or convalescent COVID-19.

The chain recombines TRBV24-1 with TRBJ2-1; 11 nucleotides agree with TRBD2. The CDR3 runs to 15 residues. The trim removed 7 bases at V and 9 bases at J, leaving 10 bases unmatched. CDR1 is KGHDR, CDR2 SFDVKD, per germline. CDR3 region: CATSTSGRGLVEQFF. CDR3 in DNA: TGTGCCACCAGCACTAGCGGGAGAGGTTTGGTTGAGCAGTTCTTC.

This clone was picked up a small number of times. The chain combines TRBV30 with TRBJ1-1; D uncertain. CDR1 is GTSNPN, CDR2 SVGIG, per germline (reference sequence). V shed 5 bases and J shed 5 bases, with 15 bases lying between them. The CDR3 sequence is 13 residues long. The CDR3 bases are TGTGCCTGGGAACGACAATCGGGGACTGAAGCTTTCTTT. As protein: CAWERQSGTEAFF.

This chain links TRBV5-1 with TRBJ2-3; the match to TRBD2 covers 7 bases. The CDR3 consists of 14 residues. Losses at the gene ends were 6 bases for V and 6 bases for J; bases not matched to a gene: 10. The V gene's germline CDR1 is SGHRS and CDR2 YFSETQ. The CDR3, as DNA: TGCGCCAGCACGCCCCTAGCGGCGAGGGATACGCAGTATTTT. As protein: CASTPLAARDTQYF.

The CDR3 here is CASSLSGGPYNEQFF. Written as DNA, the CDR3 is TGTGCCAGCAGTTTGTCAGGGGGGCCCTACAATGAGCAGTTCTTC. The chain uses TRBV2 and TRBJ2-1; a weak D match, TRBD1 (7 bases). The CDR3 sequence is 15 residues long. Trimming removed 5 bases at V and 2 bases at J, with 13 bases between. Germline CDR1 SNHLY, CDR2 FYNNEI. The complete variable domain, with remaining parts taken from reference TRBV2 and TRBJ2-1, reads EPEVTQTPSHQVTQMGQEVILRCVPISNHLYFYWYRQILGQKVEFLVSFYNNEISEKSEIFDDQFSVERPDGSNFTLKIRSTKLEDSAMYFCASSLSGGPYNEQFFGPGTRLTVL.

The genes are TRBV6-5 and TRBJ2-7; 11 bases agree with TRBD2. The CDR3 length is 14 residues. Trimming cost V 4 bases and J 6 bases; bases outside gene matches: 5. CDR1 and CDR2 (germline): MNHEY, SVGAGI. CDR3 bases: TGTGCCAGCAGTTCCACTAGCGGGAGAATCGAGCAGTACTTC. It codes for CASSSTSGRIEQYF.

The count of this clone is one. The chain uses TRBV30 and TRBJ2-3; D is possibly TRBD2 (6 bases). This CDR3 contains 13 residues. Germline V gene lookup returns CDR1 GTSNPN and CDR2 SVGIG (reference sequence). V lost 6 bases to trimming and J lost 1 base, with 11 bases between them. The CDR3 is CACLEGRTDTQYF. Written as DNA, the CDR3 is TGTGCCTGCTTGGAGGGCCGCACAGATACGCAGTATTTT. Full variable domain (outside the CDR3, taken from reference TRBV30 and TRBJ2-3): SQTIHQWPATLVQPVGSPLSLECTVEGTSNPNLYWYRQAAGRGLQLLFYSVGIGQISSEVPQNLSASRPQDRQFILSSKKLLLSDSGFYLCACLEGRTDTQYFGPGTRLTVL.

This sequence joins TRBV10-3 and TRBJ2-5, with 16 bases aligning to TRBD2. This CDR3 region has 16 residues. The V and J ends lost 6 bases and 4 bases, in that order; junction bases with no gene match: 5. Germline loops: CDR1 ENHRY, CDR2 SYGVKD. The CDR3 loop is CAIRPGLAGGRETQYF. The CDR3 DNA follows: TGTGCCATCAGACCGGGACTAGCGGGAGGGCGAGAGACCCAGTACTTC.

The chain employs TRBV19 and TRBJ2-2, with 9 positions matching TRBD1. Germline V gene lookup returns CDR1 LNHDA and CDR2 SQIVND (reference sequence). This CDR3 has 16 amino acids. V gave up 5 bases and J gave up 6 bases; unmatched junction bases: 10. CDR3 region: CASSVPRTGAPGELFF. CDR3 coding DNA: TGTGCCAGTAGTGTGCCCCGGACAGGGGCCCCCGGGGAGCTGTTTTTT.

The V and J genes are TRBV30 and TRBJ2-5, with 12 positions matching TRBD2. Germline V gene sequence: CDR1 GTSNPN, CDR2 SVGIG (reference sequence). The length of the CDR3 is 15 residues. The ends lost 3 bases at V and 5 bases at J; junction bases unmatched: 7. Here the CDR3 reads CAWRRGLAGTETQYF. For the CDR3, the DNA is TGTGCCTGGAGGAGGGGACTAGCGGGTACGGAGACCCAGTACTTC.

The rearrangement joins TRBV4-3 to TRBJ2-1; TRBD1 matches at 7 bases. Germline assignment: CDR1 LGHNA and CDR2 YSLEER. The CDR3 runs to 14 residues. The ends lost 5 bases at V and 6 bases at J; junction bases unmatched: 7. The CDR3 spells CASSRGTVTNEQFF. The CDR3 nucleotides read TGCGCCAGCAGCAGGGGGACAGTCACCAATGAGCAGTTCTTC.

The J gene is TRBJ2-1, the V gene TRBV3-1 (or the pseudogene TRBV3-2), with TRBD2 as a possible D gene (6 bases). Per the germline V gene, CDR1 is LGHDT and CDR2 is YNNKEL (reference sequence). This CDR3 has 13 residues. The V end was cut by 3 bases, the J end by 7 bases, with 10 bases between. This CDR3 is CASSHLGGNEQFF. The CDR3 DNA reads TGTGCCAGCAGCCACCTTGGGGGGAATGAGCAGTTCTTC.

This clone was counted between two and nine times. The genes are TRBV28 and TRBJ1-5; the match to TRBD1 covers 7 bases. The CDR3 length is 15 residues. The germline CDR1 and CDR2 sequences are MDHEN and SYDVKM. J gave up 0 bases and V 5 bases, and 4 bases lay outside the gene matches. This CDR3 is CASSPGTVSNQPQHF. The CDR3 DNA sequence: TGTGCCAGCAGTCCCGGGACAGTTAGCAATCAGCCCCAGCATTTT.

The gene calls are TRBV10-3 and TRBJ1-2; D remains unclear. Germline V CDR1 and CDR2: ENHRY, SYGVKD. The CDR3 is made up of 13 amino acids. Trimming pared 6 bases from V and 6 bases from J, leaving 14 bases between. CDR3 DNA: TGTGCCATCAGCGCAGACTTCAGAAATGGCTACACCTTC. It yields the protein CAISADFRNGYTF.

V usage is TRBV30 and J usage is TRBJ1-6; 7 bases line up with TRBD1. Trimming removed 3 bases from V and 7 bases from J; junction bases left unmatched: 15. The CDR3 is 17 residues long. From germline, CDR1 is GTSNPN and CDR2 SVGIG (reference sequence). The CDR3 sequence is CAWSASPRQGANSPLHF. The CDR3 DNA sequence: TGTGCCTGGAGCGCCTCCCCTCGACAGGGAGCGAATTCACCCCTCCACTTT.

This sequence joins TRBV29-1 and TRBJ2-7; TRBD1 matches 7 bases. The length of the CDR3 is 13 residues. Germline assignment: CDR1 SQVTM and CDR2 ANQGSEA. J was trimmed by 1 base and V by 6 bases; bases with no gene match: 6. Here the CDR3 reads CSVLAGGSYEQYF. The DNA for the CDR3 is TGCAGCGTCCTCGCAGGGGGTTCCTACGAGCAGTACTTC.

The V gene is TRBV20-1, the J gene TRBJ2-1; 8 bases agree with TRBD2. This CDR3 is built from 11 residues. The ends lost 6 bases at V and 8 bases at J; junction bases unmatched: 3. Germline V lookup: CDR1 DFQATT, CDR2 SNEGSKA (reference sequence). CDR3 coding DNA: TGCAGTGCAGGGACTAGTCATGAGCAGTTCTTC. This translates into CSAGTSHEQFF.